This T cell receptor (beta chain) originates from a study of brain metastases from non-small cell lung cancer. Germline CDR1 is SGHDT and CDR2 is YYEEEE. The CDR3 totals 14 residues. Trimming removed 0 bases at V and 0 bases at J, with 4 bases between. Findings and limits, study-wide: Brain metastases had lower T-cell infiltration than primary tumors.

Concerning this clone itself: Its specificity is unknown.

Sequencing used immunoSEQ multiplex PCR; TCRdb keeps in-frame clones, though not all of them. This table has around 2,200 clones, about 80% appearing once. The source of this sequence is a donor aged 40 or older with non-small cell lung cancer. The material sequenced was primary lung tumor tissue. This chain connects TRBV5-6 to TRBJ1-3; no definite D call. In DNA, the CDR3 is TGTGCCAGCAGCTTGGGGAACTCTGGAAACACCATATATTTT. Amino acid sequence: CASSLGNSGNTIYF.